Sequencing of this TCR beta chain was carried out in a study of shared clonotypes between healthy human individuals. General study results and limits: Sharing across a few donors was seen in around 5.1% of naive CD4 clonotypes.

Of note for this clone: Its target is not known.

The data were produced by immunoSEQ multiplex PCR, yet TCRdb's version contains in-frame clones alone and is incomplete. The sample shows 2.3 million or so clones, 93% of them seen only once. In germline, CDR1 is SGHVS, CDR2 FQNEAQ. Between the trimmed V and J ends, which lost 1 base and 3 bases, there was a span of 9 bases. The CDR3 length is 15 residues. The genes are TRBV7-8 and TRBJ2-2; D perhaps matches TRBD1 (6 bases). The receptor was isolated from a man in his late teens or twenties in good health. Some clones in this sample may be carry-over from other donors' samples. Sequences were obtained from naive CD4+ T cells from PBMCs. The subset here: CD45RA+ positively selected. DNA for the CDR3: TGTGCCAGCAGCTTAGGAGCAGGGGACACCGGGGAGCTGTTTTTT. This encodes CASSLGAGDTGELFF.